These 27 T cell receptor beta chains share one sample of origin, sequenced in a study of T cells in Graves' hyperthyroidism and ophthalmopathy. What was amplified from RNA transcripts were TCR beta CDR3 regions. Researchers ran a first-round RT-PCR on the TCR CDR3 using the HTBI primer set. TCRdb fed the multiplex PCR reads into MiXCR, producing one record per CDR3 protein. Of 490,000 or so distinct CDR3 sequences listed, about 16% are singletons. Source material: blood. All receptors come from a woman in her 30s with Graves' ophthalmopathy.

The table lists this clonotype with a few counts. The chain links TRBV10-3 to TRBJ1-5; a weak D match, TRBD1 (5 bases). The V gene lost 0 bases and the J gene lost 5 bases, with 8 bases spanning the gap. Germline assignment: CDR1 ENHRY and CDR2 SYGVKD. The CDR3 length is 14 residues. The CDR3 reads CAISESGAYQPQHF. DNA of the CDR3: TGTGCCATCAGTGAGTCTGGGGCTTATCAGCCCCAGCATTTT.

This clonotype was picked up a small number of times. The rearrangement uses TRBV11-2 and TRBJ1-3; no reliable D call. V was pared by 0 bases and J by 2 bases, with 5 bases between. The CDR3 loop spans 14 amino acids. Germline values: CDR1 SGHAT, CDR2 FQNNGV. The CDR3 nucleotides are TGTGCCAGCAGCTTAGAACGTACTGGAAACACCATATATTTT. Encoded protein: CASSLERTGNTIYF.

The chain joins TRBV28 to TRBJ2-3; 15 bases are shared with TRBD2. Losses at the gene ends were 5 bases for V and 0 bases for J; bases not matched to a gene: 6. CDR1 and CDR2 from the germline V gene are MDHEN and SYDVKM. This CDR3 is 18 amino acids long. DNA for the CDR3: TGTGCCAGCAGTGATGGACTAGCGGGAGGGGTTAGCACAGATACGCAGTATTTT. This encodes CASSDGLAGGVSTDTQYF.

The genes are TRBV30 and TRBJ2-5; 10 bases fit TRBD1. There are 14 residues in the CDR3. V gave up 3 bases and J gave up 2 bases; unmatched junction bases: 3. Germline-derived CDR1 and CDR2 are GTSNPN and SVGIG (reference sequence). The CDR3 nucleotides read TGTGCCTGGAGCCGGACAGGGGGGCAAGAGACCCAGTACTTC. Its translation: CAWSRTGGQETQYF.

As for this clonotype: Since a much larger clone is just one base distant, this may be a read error. The chain is built from TRBV7-9 and TRBJ2-7; unclear D gene. The CDR3 runs to 12 residues. CDR1 SEHNR and CDR2 FQNEAQ come from the germline V gene (reference sequence). As DNA, the CDR3 is TGTGCCAGCAGCCACGGCTCCCACGAGCAGTACTTC. Translated, it gives CASSHGSHEQYF.

In this sample, this clonotype turned up many times. The chain joins TRBV20-1 to TRBJ2-1; possibly TRBD1 or TRBD2 for D (5 bases each). V gave up 1 base and J gave up 9 bases, with 10 bases separating them. Germline V gives CDR1 DFQATT, CDR2 SNEGSKA (reference sequence). The CDR3 is made up of 12 amino acids. This CDR3 is CSARGGATEQFF. CDR3 coding DNA: TGCAGTGCTAGAGGAGGGGCAACTGAGCAGTTCTTC.

V and J are TRBV12-3 or TRBV12-4 and TRBJ1-4; 7 bases map to TRBD1. This CDR3 region has 17 residues. V was pared by 4 bases and J by 7 bases, with 15 bases of the junction left unmatched. The CDR3, as DNA: TGTGCCAGCAGTTCACCCAGCCGACAGGGCTGGGGTGAAAAACTGTTTTTT. Translated, it gives CASSSPSRQGWGEKLFF.

The chain uses TRBV20-1 and TRBJ2-7; D might be TRBD1 (5 bases). The V end was cut by 6 bases, the J end by 0 bases, with 18 bases between. Germline CDR1 reads DFQATT; CDR2 reads SNEGSKA (reference sequence). This CDR3 region has 15 residues. CDR3 DNA sequence: TGCAGTGCGGTTACACCGGGCACAGGCTCCTACGAGCAGTACTTC. This sequence encodes CSAVTPGTGSYEQYF.

V gene TRBV29-1 combines with J gene TRBJ2-3; no clear D gene. The CDR3 consists of 13 residues. CDR1 SQVTM and CDR2 ANQGSEA come from the germline V gene. The V and J ends lost 8 bases and 4 bases respectively, with 16 bases between them. CDR3 in DNA: TGCAGCACCGACCTAGGAGCAGCAGATACGCAGTATTTT. Protein product: CSTDLGAADTQYF.

A remark on this clonotype: A much larger clone is a single base away; this may be a read error. The chain combines TRBV28 with TRBJ2-1; 8 bases line up with TRBD1. This CDR3 region has 16 residues. Germline CDR1 reads MDHEN; CDR2 reads SYDVKM. With 8 bases clipped from V and 9 bases from J, the junction kept 18 bases outside the gene matches. CDR3 nucleotide sequence: TGTGCCAGCGGTACTCTACGGACAGGGACGACAAGTGAGCAGTTCTTC. Its translation: CASGTLRTGTTSEQFF.

This clonotype was seen many times. The chain is built from TRBV20-1 and TRBJ1-5; 10 positions match TRBD1. V was pared by 3 bases and J by 3 bases, with 5 bases of the junction left unmatched. This CDR3 comprises 15 residues. Germline V CDR1 and CDR2: DFQATT, SNEGSKA (reference sequence). The CDR3 nucleotides are TGCAGTGCTAGGAGACAGGGGGCGGACAATCAGCCCCAGCATTTT. Translation gives CSARRQGADNQPQHF.

Ten or more counts support this clonotype. The gene calls are TRBV11-2 and TRBJ2-7; 7 nucleotides match TRBD1. The germline CDR1 and CDR2 sequences are SGHAT and FQNNGV. The CDR3 totals 14 residues. The V and J ends lost 10 bases and 6 bases, in that order; junction bases with no gene match: 15. The CDR3 region is CAIADRDSFGEQYF. Here the CDR3 DNA reads TGTGCCATCGCCGACAGGGATTCATTCGGCGAGCAGTACTTC.

This clonotype was counted a few times. The chain uses TRBV28 and TRBJ1-5; 10 positions match TRBD1. The CDR3 contains 15 residues. V dropped 5 bases and J dropped 7; count of bases not matched to a gene: 8. Germline values: CDR1 MDHEN, CDR2 SYDVKM. The DNA of the CDR3 is TGTGCCAGCAGTCCTGACAGGGGGCGTTGGCAGCCCCAGCATTTT. Its protein product is CASSPDRGRWQPQHF.

There are a few counts of this clonotype. The rearrangement joins TRBV25-1 to TRBJ2-1, with D perhaps TRBD2 (6 bases). Germline V gene lookup returns CDR1 MGHDK and CDR2 SYGVNS. The CDR3 extends over 13 amino acids. With 5 bases removed from V and 6 bases from J, the gap between germline ends came to 11 bases. This CDR3 is CASSTLAANEQFF. The CDR3 nucleotides are TGTGCCAGCAGTACATTAGCGGCCAATGAGCAGTTCTTC. The full variable domain, in which reference TRBV25-1 and TRBJ2-1 provide the parts outside the CDR3, is EADIYQTPRYLVIGTGKKITLECSQTMGHDKMYWYQQDPGMELHLIHYSYGVNSTEKGDLSSESTVSRIRTEHFPLTLESARPSHTSQYLCASSTLAANEQFFGPGTRLTVL.

Ten or more counts support this clonotype. The chain joins TRBV7-2 to TRBJ1-5; D gene unclear. The CDR3 consists of 15 residues. V was pared by 1 base and J by 1 base, with 8 bases between. Germline CDR1 SGHTA, CDR2 FQGNSA. The chain's CDR3 is CASSLVTGSNQPQHF. In DNA, the CDR3 is TGTGCCAGCAGCTTAGTTACGGGGAGCAATCAGCCCCAGCATTTT.

The genes are TRBV7-8 and TRBJ2-1, with a tentative D call TRBD2 (6 bases). Trimming removed 10 bases at V and 0 bases at J, with 16 bases between. The CDR3 extends over 15 amino acids. Germline CDR1 reads SGHVS; CDR2 reads FQNEAQ. In DNA form, the CDR3 reads TGTGCCACCATGGAGGGCCCGGGCTCCTACAATGAGCAGTTCTTC. Residues: CATMEGPGSYNEQFF. Full variable domain (outside the CDR3, taken from reference TRBV7-8 and TRBJ2-1): GAGVSQSPRYKVAKRGQDVALRCDPISGHVSLFWYQQALGQGPEFLTYFQNEAQLDKSGLPSDRFFAERPEGSVSTLKIQRTQQEDSAVYLCATMEGPGSYNEQFFGPGTRLTVL.

In its sample, this clonotype was seen a few times. The V call is TRBV28, the J call TRBJ1-1; D gene uncertain. V lost 6 bases, J lost 7 bases, and 12 bases lay in between. Germline V gives CDR1 MDHEN, CDR2 SYDVKM. This CDR3 has 12 residues. For the CDR3, the DNA is TGTGCCAGCAGGGGCGGTGGGGTTGAAGCTTTCTTT. Its protein product is CASRGGGVEAFF.

This clonotype was counted at least ten times. The chain employs TRBV5-5 and TRBJ2-1; TRBD2 agrees at 8 bases. This CDR3 has 16 amino acids. In germline, CDR1 is SGHKS, CDR2 YYEKEE (reference sequence). Unmatched junction bases numbered 10, after V lost 0 bases and J lost 8 bases. The DNA of the CDR3 is TGTGCCAGCAGCTTGGGGGGACGGGAGGGCCAGGATGAGCAGTTCTTC. Amino acid sequence: CASSLGGREGQDEQFF.

The chain links TRBV6-2 or TRBV6-3 to TRBJ2-5; a possible D gene is TRBD2 (5 bases). CDR1 is MNHEY, CDR2 SVGEGT, per germline. The CDR3 covers 11 residues. V gave up 2 bases and J gave up 10 bases, with 8 bases separating them. The CDR3 DNA reads TGTGCCAGCAGTTACGCAGGAGGCCAGTACTTC. Translated: CASSYAGGQYF.

This clonotype has only a few counts. The CDR3 region is CASSPGVEVYEQYF. DNA for the CDR3: TGTGCCAGCAGCCCGGGGGTGGAGGTCTACGAGCAGTACTTC. The V and J genes are TRBV9 and TRBJ2-7; a possible D gene is TRBD2 (6 bases). Germline-derived CDR1 and CDR2 are SGDLS and YYNGEE. V lost 4 bases and J 3 bases, leaving 14 bases between the germline ends. The CDR3 is 14 residues long.

V gene TRBV7-9 combines with J gene TRBJ1-4; maybe TRBD1 (6 bases). Trimming removed 4 bases from V and 7 bases from J, with 16 bases in between. This CDR3 contains 15 residues. Germline-derived CDR1 and CDR2 are SEHNR and FQNEAQ (reference sequence). CDR3 residues: CASSSTGTPPEKLFF. CDR3 DNA sequence: TGTGCCAGCAGCTCAACCGGGACACCTCCTGAAAAACTGTTTTTT.

The sample holds many counts of this clonotype. This chain links TRBV7-8 with TRBJ1-4; a possible D gene is TRBD1 (5 bases). From germline, CDR1 is SGHVS and CDR2 FQNEAQ. The V and J ends lost 3 bases and 8 bases respectively, with 13 bases between them. The CDR3 extends over 14 amino acids. This CDR3 is CASSLAGVQEKLFF. The DNA for the CDR3 is TGTGCCAGCAGCTTGGCGGGGGTGCAAGAAAAACTGTTTTTT.

On this clonotype itself: A single base separates this from a much larger clone, so it may be a read error. This rearrangement joins TRBV3-2 to TRBJ2-3; the D call in the table, TRBD2, was not verified against the DNA. TRBV3-2 is classified as a pseudogene. The CDR3 is 15 amino acids. For the CDR3, the DNA is TGTGCCAGCAGCCTAGAACTAGCGGGAGGAGATACGCAGTATTTT. Encoded protein: CASSLELAGGDTQYF.

The rearrangement joins TRBV19 to TRBJ2-7, with a tentative D call TRBD2 (5 bases). The length of the CDR3 is 16 residues. The germline V and J ends were trimmed by 5 bases and 6 bases, with 23 bases remaining between them. Germline V CDR1 and CDR2: LNHDA, SQIVND (reference sequence). DNA of the CDR3: TGTGCCAGTAGTTCTTTCCGTGGCCAGGAGGTCTCCGAGCAGTACTTC. It is translated as CASSSFRGQEVSEQYF.

As for this clonotype: A much larger clone lies a single base off, so this may be a read error. The chain recombines TRBV3-1 with TRBJ1-1; tentative D call: TRBD1 (6 bases). The V gene lost 1 base and the J gene lost 3 bases, with 6 bases spanning the gap. Germline V gene lookup returns CDR1 LGHDT and CDR2 YNNKEL (reference sequence). This CDR3 is built from 13 residues. The CDR3 loop is CASSQGTDTEAFF. The CDR3 DNA sequence: TGTGCCAGCAGCCAAGGGACAGACACTGAAGCTTTCTTT.

This clonotype has a count of ten or more. The chain uses TRBV11-2 and TRBJ2-7; TRBD2 aligns across 7 bases. This CDR3 region has 17 residues. The germline gives CDR1 SGHAT, CDR2 FQNNGV. V gave up 0 bases and J gave up 3 bases; unmatched junction bases: 11. Written as DNA, the CDR3 is TGTGCCAGCAGCTTAGAATGGGGCATCGGGAGGATCTACGAGCAGTACTTC. Translating it yields CASSLEWGIGRIYEQYF.

The chain links TRBV20-1 to TRBJ2-1; 12 bases are a match to TRBD1. J gave up 7 bases and V 5 bases, and 6 bases lay outside the gene matches. The CDR3 is made up of 14 amino acids. Looked up from germline, CDR1 is DFQATT and CDR2 is SNEGSKA (reference sequence). The CDR3 bases are TGCAGTGCTCCCGGGACAGGGGGCTGGAATGAGCAGTTCTTC. It is translated as CSAPGTGGWNEQFF.